This paragraph reports one T cell receptor beta chain. Its binding antigen is unknown. Per-base qualities were not stored, and no clone one base away is much larger. The method was the immunoSEQ multiplex PCR assay. The multiplex PCR relied on a mix of 60 forward primers for TCR Vbeta segments and 13 reverse primers for TCR Jbeta segments. The CDR3 region of rearranged TCR beta genes was amplified from genomic DNA by a multiplex PCR assay. Amplified TCR beta libraries were sequenced as 87-base-pair reads on the Illumina HiSeq System. In the original analysis: In a later analysis, tens of millions of unique TCR beta chains were counted across the 650 to 700 repertoires, and approximately 11 million of these chains were shared by at least two donors. Raw reads were error-corrected and collapsed into unique sequences with a nearest-neighbor algorithm that merged closely related sequences to remove PCR and sequencing errors. To assign V, D and J gene segments, CDR3 sequences were aligned to IMGT reference sequences. For a sequence to be retained, a match of at least six nucleotides was required to both a V gene segment and a J gene segment. A rearrangement counted as productive if the CDR3 had no stop codons and remained in frame with V and J, and every other rearrangement counted as non-productive. Following IMGT convention, CDR3 was defined as the stretch from the second conserved V-encoded cysteine up to the conserved J-encoded phenylalanine. In an earlier analysis of around 540 of the donors, sequences lacking an unambiguous match to a single V gene segment were excluded. An earlier analysis of 550 to 650 of the donors classified V segments as functional when productive rearrangements were above 56.7% and as segregating when the standard deviation between donors was above 5%. A statistical classification framework was built for diagnosing cytomegalovirus status from the catalog of TCR beta chain sequences. In a later analysis, V and J genes were assigned by comparing TCR nucleotide sequences against IMGT/GENE-DB human TR gene sequences. The TCRdist pipeline was used in a later analysis to assign CDR3 sequences and most-parsimonious VDJ recombination scenarios. In a later analysis, every TCR beta chain was defined by the combination of its CDR3 amino acid sequence and its V-gene family, and reads without a unique V-gene family were dropped. As a way to deal with suspected cross-contamination and a sequencing artifact, a later analysis dropped 450 to 600 nucleotide sequences that were highly shared and had low generation probability. In a later analysis, a clonal expansion index was calculated for each public chain from normalized within-repertoire ranks of inferred template counts. Generation probabilities in a later analysis came from a VDJ recombination model fitted to out-of-frame rearrangements, and those results were checked against IGoR. In a later analysis, hypergeometric tests were used to score TCR-TCR, TCR-HLA and TCR-CMV co-occurrence, with a repertoire-size bias correction applied to TCR pairs. A later analysis estimated false discovery rates by permuting HLA or CMV assignments 20 times. A later analysis grouped co-occurring TCRs with DBSCAN, adding TCRdist sequence similarity when clustering within HLA-allele-positive subsets. Co-occurrence clustering excluded repertoires with fewer than 30,000 or more than 120,000 public chains, plus five with anomalous nucleotide sharing. What TCRdb holds here is the immuneACCESS table cut down to in-frame rearrangements. Part of the clones is not present; checked against another copy, under half of the missing clones reflect an unresolved V gene, and the others are unexplained. V, J and clone size are taken as reported in that table, and D and trimming were inferred from the DNA itself. Within this sample are under 200,000 clones, with 79% of them counted one time only. The leading ten clones occupy around 0.69% of the sample.

The cohort consisted of 650 to 850 healthy bone marrow donors. Cohort members were all nominally healthy when sampled, although unrecorded immune exposures were likely present. The donor tested CMV seronegative and was one of the 352 seronegative cohort members. Every donor gave a peripheral blood sample, and the peripheral blood mononuclear cells from that sample were used for TCR beta sequencing. Genomic DNA was extracted from the blood cell samples with the Qiagen DNeasy Blood Extraction Kit. The CDR3 goes from the cysteine to the phenylalanine over 13 residues. The kept DNA is CDR3 alone, 39 bases in frame from the first base. For CDR1 and CDR2, the germline V gene (reference sequence) lists LNHDA and SQIVND. V and J lose 3 bases and 2 bases, and a span of 7 bases separates them. This sample was included in a study of cytomegalovirus exposure and HLA in healthy donors (dated by TCRdb to 2017 to 2019). For the study in its entirety: According to an earlier analysis of 587 of the donors, about 179 million T cells yielded over 90 million unique TCR beta sequences and about 280 Gb of sequence data. Around 320 gigabases of sequencing data and 70 million to 85 million unique TCR sequences were included in an early release covering several hundred HLA-typed donors. Of the 350 to 450 genotyped donors, approximately 83% fell in the genetic ancestry cluster associated with self-reported Caucasian donors. The aim of the study was to test whether cataloging public T cell receptors could identify signatures of past pathogen exposure. Using immunosequencing, the study profiled T cell repertoires from fewer than 850 subjects and related those repertoires to cytomegalovirus serostatus. A separate validation cohort of approximately 120 different subjects was used in addition to the roughly 620-subject first cohort. The study combined high-throughput TCR immunosequencing, statistical association of individual TCRs with disease status, and machine learning to predict cytomegalovirus infection status. To study patterns of TCR occurrence, a later analysis re-analyzed previously published TCR beta repertoires from 666 donors and added high-resolution HLA genotyping. Rather than drawing on any new phenotypic data, the later analysis identified candidate immune exposures from TCR beta sequences and the way those sequences occurred across donors. To decide whether each TCR beta V gene segment behaved as functional or pseudogenic, an earlier analysis of some 600 of the donors relied on high-throughput TCR beta sequencing. Donor age, sex, ethnicity and CMV serostatus were compiled together with the repertoire data. In a later genetic analysis, genome-wide SNP genotypes for about 65% of the 666 donors were used, and that subset was treated as a discovery cohort. Every discovery cohort repertoire had been produced on one sequencing platform. Class I and class II HLA loci were covered by the typing at four-digit resolution. Typing coverage differed by locus: A, B, C, DRB1 and DQB1 were typed in roughly 629-630 donors, DQA1 in 500 to 550, DPA1 in some 600, and DPB1 in roughly 450. Because of strong linkage in the cohort, a few DR-DQ haplotypes were treated as single units for association and clustering. On average, around 230,000 unique TCR beta nucleotide sequences were sequenced per donor among 398 genotyped donors of the cohort, with about 19% of those sequences being non-productive. Broader findings and caveats from the paper: A group of highly shared sequence variants was considered likely to be a technical artifact of the sequencing pipeline. In an earlier analysis of more than 500 of the donors, most TCR beta V segments appeared in productive rearrangements about 87% or about 30% of the time, broadly matching IMGT annotations. A further reported finding was that TCR beta sequences accurately predicted the HLA-A and HLA-B alleles for most subjects in the first cohort. A later analysis found that HLA-associated TCR beta chains were more clonally expanded and had lower generation probabilities than equally common non-associated chains. Because counts were too low, some 17 rarely observed V segments, including chromosome 9 orphons, were left out of the earlier analysis of roughly 600 of the donors. In a later analysis, several top co-occurrence clusters were reported to appear linked to parvovirus B19, influenza, CMV and Epstein-Barr virus. A later genetic analysis associated a missense DCLRE1C variant with V-gene and J-gene trimming of TCR beta chains, and an independent cohort replicated the association. A later genetic analysis reported fewer N-insertions in productive TCRs among donors in an Asian-associated ancestry cluster than the roughly 700-donor mean. Immune exposure information for the cohort was limited to CMV serostatus. In the study, 150 to 200 TCR beta chains were listed as associated with cytomegalovirus. Presence/absence analyses assumed roughly uniform sequencing depth across donors, an assumption that may not hold. The authors suggested that the approach could potentially be generalized to other disease states and immunological phenotypes. This cohort had only TCR beta chains sequenced, and the lack of alpha or paired-chain data limited which features could be detected. The classifier was reported to diagnose cytomegalovirus status with high specificity and sensitivity in both the original and validation cohorts. In a later analysis, 15,000 to 20,000 TCR beta sequences were associated with specific HLA alleles at a false discovery rate of 0.05. Linkage disequilibrium might explain the correlated functional status among segregating V segments, but an unknown experimental factor could not be ruled out. Some IMGT-functional V segments, including TRBV6-2 and TRBV6-3, could not be told apart with the 87-base-pair reads, so those segments were excluded. Most CMV-associated TCR beta chains appeared to be HLA-restricted in a later analysis, and the HLA associations seemed to be driven largely by CMV exposure. Assigning TCR associations to individual alleles was difficult when HLA alleles, especially DR and DQ, strongly co-occurred. In a later analysis, the rate of TCR association differed among HLA loci, with DRB1 alleles having the most associated TCRs and HLA-C alleles having the fewest. HLA typing was unavailable for some donors at each locus, so association tests used only the typed subset. A few of the identified cytomegalovirus-associated TCR beta chains were confirmed in vitro to be specific for cytomegalovirus antigens. Most TCR sequences were seen in very few donors, while some public TCRs were found in many individuals.

The clonotype originates from a woman between 35 and 50 years old in good health and CMV-seronegative. The V gene is TRBV19 and the J gene is TRBJ1-1; the D gene is unclear. Sequenced sample: PBMCs. CDR3 reads: CASSIGVNTEAFF. At the DNA level, the sequence is TGTGCCAGTAGTATCGGGGTAAACACTGAAGCTTTCTTT. With the rest looked up from the reference TRBV19 and TRBJ1-1 genes rather than sequenced, the full variable domain is DGGITQSPKYLFRKEGQNVTLSCEQNLNHDAMYWYRQDPGQGLRLIYYSQIVNDFQKGDIAEGYSVSREKKESFPLTVTSAQKNPTAFYLCASSIGVNTEAFFGQGTRLTVV.